This TCR beta chain was documented in a study of metastatic and nonmetastatic thyroid tumors. At the level of the study: Both malignant and benign thyroid patients supplied peripheral blood and tumor or nodule tissue samples, across which the repertoires of these patients were then compared.

This clone has ten or more counts. The target antigen is unknown. Thyroid surgery was performed in patients who had received no treatment beforehand. TCRdb re-analyzed the PCR reads using MiXCR. This table holds under 20,000 clones, around 25% found once. The V gene end was trimmed by 4 bases and the J gene end by 7 bases; junction bases not matched to a gene: 6. Germline CDR1 MNHEY, CDR2 SMNVEV (reference sequence). The CDR3 has 13 residues. Study outcomes and limitations: Significantly greater TCR beta diversity was reportedly found in malignant thyroid tumors than in benign nodules (in blood and tumor).

This chain joins TRBV27 and TRBJ1-1, with 7 bases that match TRBD1. This sequence originates from a male donor with papillary thyroid cancer or a benign thyroid nodule (not recorded which). Some clones in this sample may be carry-over from other donors' samples. The specimen sequenced was blood. CDR3 in DNA: TGTGCCAGCAGTTACAGGGGTTACAGTGAAGCTTTCTTT. Translating it yields CASSYRGYSEAFF.